This T cell receptor (beta chain) was sequenced for a study of blood T cell repertoires in COVID-19. Source study methods: Amplified reference gene primers provided the basis for estimating nucleated cell counts. TCRdb's table, derived via immunoSEQ multiplex PCR, lists solely in-frame clones and lacks some. Clone size and the V and J calls come from that table; the DNA yielded D and trimming. The profile shows about 180,000 clones, approximately 80% of them singletons. V shed 8 bases and J shed 4 bases, with 17 bases lying between them. Germline assignment: CDR1 GTSNPN and CDR2 SVGIG (reference sequence). The CDR3 consists of 13 residues. Participants reported their clinical history, and cohort assignment relied on those reports.

The rearrangement joins TRBV30 to TRBJ1-2, with a weak D call TRBD1 (5 bases). Source material: PBMCs or T cells enriched from blood (not recorded which). This receptor was obtained from a man in his sixties who had been exposed to COVID-19. The CDR3 spells CAGQKVGPYGYTF. The CDR3 DNA sequence: TGTGCCGGACAAAAAGTCGGACCCTATGGCTACACCTTC.